This is a list of T cell receptor beta chains from one sample in a study of blood T cell repertoires in COVID-19. Profiling relied on immunoSEQ multiplex PCR, and the TCRdb table lists in-frame clones only, not all of them. The table shows approximately 280,000 clones, with about nine tenths occurring only once. Input material: peripheral blood. These receptor sequences come from a man between 45 and 60 years old with acute or convalescent COVID-19. The CDR3 runs from the conserved cysteine through the conserved F or W. Fields, in order: clone size, D gene, V gene, J gene, CDR3 protein, CDR3 DNA. A D gene is named only where the DNA matches it firmly. The listing skips clone size in some rows; elsewhere it reads once, few, many or a size class.

>.|.|TRBV6-5|TRBJ2-5
CAAHPGGGMGETQYF
TGTGCCGCCCATCCCGGGGGAGGAATGGGAGAGACCCAGTACTTC
>.|TRBD1|TRBV7-8|TRBJ2-6
CASSRDSYSGANVLTF
TGTGCCAGCAGCCGGGACAGTTACTCTGGGGCCAACGTCCTGACTTTC
>.|TRBD1|TRBV4-1|TRBJ1-5
CASSPWDRALGQPQHF
TGCGCCAGCAGCCCCTGGGACAGGGCATTGGGACAGCCCCAGCATTTT
>.|.|TRBV3-1/TRBV3-2|TRBJ2-5
CASSPTGSETQYF
TGTGCCAGCAGCCCCACAGGGAGTGAGACCCAGTACTTC
>once|.|TRBV2|TRBJ2-1
CASTQGTYNEQFF
TGTGCCAGCACCCAGGGGACCTACAATGAGCAGTTCTTC
>.|.|TRBV2|TRBJ2-7
CASWSDISGLRQYF
TGTGCCAGTTGGAGCGACATTTCGGGATTGAGGCAGTACTTC
>.|TRBD2|TRBV12-3/TRBV12-4|TRBJ2-7
CASSLGGEQYF
TGTGCCAGCAGCTTGGGGGGGGAGCAGTACTTC
>.|.|TRBV7-4|TRBJ1-3
CASSPDPTVRGNTIYF
TGTGCCAGCAGCCCCGACCCGACAGTGCGCGGAAACACCATATATTTT
>.|.|TRBV7-2|TRBJ2-1
CASSPGLLLEQFF
TGTGCCAGCAGCCCGGGACTTCTCCTCGAGCAGTTCTTC
>.|.|TRBV6-5|TRBJ2-7
CASRSWGDDEQYF
TGTGCCAGCAGGAGCTGGGGGGACGACGAGCAGTACTTC
>.|.|TRBV7-2|TRBJ2-5
CASSLDPGDGQETQYF
TGTGCCAGCAGCTTAGACCCAGGGGACGGCCAAGAGACCCAGTACTTC
>.|TRBD2|TRBV5-1|TRBJ2-2
CASSQETGTRTSNTGELFF
TGCGCCAGCAGCCAAGAAACCGGGACTAGGACTTCGAACACCGGGGAGCTGTTTTTT
>.|TRBD1|TRBV27|TRBJ1-2
CASSSGGQNYGYTF
TGTGCCAGCAGTTCAGGGGGCCAGAACTATGGCTACACCTTC
>once|.|TRBV12-3/TRBV12-4|TRBJ1-2
CASSGQPLKGYTF
TGTGCCAGCAGCGGACAGCCCCTTAAGGGCTACACCTTC
>.|.|TRBV4-1|TRBJ2-7
CASSPRGKSEQYF
TGCGCCAGCAGCCCCCGCGGGAAGAGCGAGCAGTACTTC
>.|TRBD2|TRBV11-2|TRBJ2-7
CASRTGGVSEQYF
TGTGCCAGCCGCACCGGGGGGGTGAGCGAGCAGTACTTC
>.|.|TRBV30|TRBJ1-1
CAWSVRFNVTGPAFF
TGTGCCTGGAGTGTACGTTTCAATGTCACAGGGCCGGCTTTCTTT
>.|.|TRBV30|TRBJ2-2
CAWSLGTNTGELFF
TGTGCCTGGAGCCTCGGGACTAACACCGGGGAGCTGTTTTTT
>.|TRBD1|TRBV11-2|TRBJ2-2
CASSPGTGDTGELFF
TGTGCCAGCAGCCCTGGGACAGGGGATACCGGGGAGCTGTTTTTT
>once|.|TRBV12-5|TRBJ1-1
CASGLSTTGAFF
TGTGCTAGTGGTTTGAGTACAACGGGAGCTTTCTTT
>.|.|TRBV11-3|TRBJ2-7
CASSSQGYEQYF
TGTGCCAGCAGCTCCCAGGGGTACGAGCAGTACTTC
>.|.|TRBV9|TRBJ2-5
CASSSHGGQETQYF
TGTGCCAGCAGCTCGCACGGGGGCCAAGAGACCCAGTACTTC
>.|TRBD1|TRBV19|TRBJ1-5
CASSIRDRVSNSNQPQHF
TGTGCCAGTAGTATCCGGGACAGGGTGAGTAATAGCAATCAGCCCCAGCATTTT
>.|TRBD2|TRBV27|TRBJ2-3
CASREGLAGGLGTDTQYF
TGTGCCAGCAGGGAGGGACTAGCGGGGGGGCTAGGCACAGATACGCAGTATTTT
>.|TRBD2|TRBV18|TRBJ2-3
CASSPRTSGGATDTQYF
TGTGCCAGCTCACCACGGACTAGCGGGGGGGCAACAGATACGCAGTATTTT
>.|.|TRBV29-1|TRBJ2-7
CSVEFIGTQAGEQYF
TGCAGCGTTGAGTTTATCGGGACTCAAGCTGGGGAGCAGTACTTC
>.|.|TRBV3-1/TRBV3-2|TRBJ1-2
CASSQDLRGPANYGYTF
TGTGCCAGCAGCCAAGACCTCAGGGGACCCGCTAACTATGGCTACACCTTC
>.|TRBD2|TRBV7-3|TRBJ2-1
CASSPTTSAPYNEQFF
TGTGCCAGCAGCCCTACTACTAGCGCGCCCTACAATGAGCAGTTCTTC
>.|TRBD1|TRBV2|TRBJ2-5
CASSPGWGLGQGTQETQYF
TGTGCCAGCAGTCCCGGGTGGGGCCTGGGACAGGGGACTCAAGAGACCCAGTACTTC
>.|.|TRBV9|TRBJ2-1
CASSVAGHNYNEQFF
TGTGCCAGCAGCGTAGCTGGACATAACTACAATGAGCAGTTCTTC
>few|TRBD1|TRBV4-1|TRBJ2-7
CASSPVEGQGTYEQYF
TGCGCCAGCAGCCCGGTTGAGGGACAGGGAACCTACGAGCAGTACTTC
>once|.|TRBV3-1/TRBV3-2|TRBJ2-5
CASSQMTEETQYF
TGTGCCAGCAGCCAAATGACGGAGGAGACCCAGTACTTC
>.|.|TRBV5-5|TRBJ1-1
CASTLRGSNTEAFF
TGTGCCAGCACCCTTCGCGGGTCGAACACTGAAGCTTTCTTT
>.|TRBD1|TRBV7-9|TRBJ2-3
CASSLWDSNTDTQYF
TGTGCCAGCAGCCTATGGGACAGCAACACAGATACGCAGTATTTT
>.|TRBD1|TRBV6-5|TRBJ1-2
CASSSLGTGIGYTF
TGTGCCAGCAGTTCCCTTGGGACAGGGATTGGCTACACCTTC
>.|TRBD1|TRBV6-5|TRBJ2-2
CASTRDRGNTGELFF
TGTGCCAGCACGCGGGACAGGGGTAACACCGGGGAGCTGTTTTTT
>.|.|TRBV25-1|TRBJ2-7
CASSEFAAHTYEQYF
TGTGCCAGCAGTGAATTTGCAGCGCACACCTACGAGCAGTACTTC
>.|TRBD1|TRBV6-5|TRBJ2-7
CAISSRTGAYEQYF
TGTGCCATTTCTTCTAGGACAGGAGCTTACGAGCAGTACTTC
>.|.|TRBV5-1|TRBJ1-6
CASSLDRASNSPLHF
TGCGCCAGCAGCTTGGACAGGGCTTCTAATTCACCCCTCCACTTT